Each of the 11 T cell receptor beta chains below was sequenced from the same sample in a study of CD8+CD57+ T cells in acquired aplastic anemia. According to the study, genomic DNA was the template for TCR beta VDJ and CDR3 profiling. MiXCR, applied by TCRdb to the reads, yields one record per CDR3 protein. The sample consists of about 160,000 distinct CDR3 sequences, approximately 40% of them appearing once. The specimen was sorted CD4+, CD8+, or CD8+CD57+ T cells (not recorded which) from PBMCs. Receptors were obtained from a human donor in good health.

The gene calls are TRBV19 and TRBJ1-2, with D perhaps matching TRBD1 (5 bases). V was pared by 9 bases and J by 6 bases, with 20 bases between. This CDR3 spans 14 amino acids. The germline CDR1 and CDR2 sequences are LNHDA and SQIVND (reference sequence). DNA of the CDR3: TGTGCCAGCAGAGCCCCGAGGACATTCCATGGCTACACCTTC. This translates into CASRAPRTFHGYTF. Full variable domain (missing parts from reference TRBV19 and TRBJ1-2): DGGITQSPKYLFRKEGQNVTLSCEQNLNHDAMYWYRQDPGQGLRLIYYSQIVNDFQKGDIAEGYSVSREKKESFPLTVTSAQKNPTAFYLCASRAPRTFHGYTFGSGTRLTVV.

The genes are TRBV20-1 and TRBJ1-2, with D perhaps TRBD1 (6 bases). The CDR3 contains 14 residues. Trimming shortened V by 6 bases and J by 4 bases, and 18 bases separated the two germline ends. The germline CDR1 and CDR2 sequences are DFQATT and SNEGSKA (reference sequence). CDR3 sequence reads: CSARKSGTPYGYTF. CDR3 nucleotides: TGCAGTGCCAGGAAATCCGGGACACCCTATGGCTACACCTTC.

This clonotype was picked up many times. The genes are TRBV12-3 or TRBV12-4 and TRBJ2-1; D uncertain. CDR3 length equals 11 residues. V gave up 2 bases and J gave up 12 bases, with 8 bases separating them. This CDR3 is CASSLPDGQFF. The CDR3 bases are TGTGCCAGCAGTTTACCCGACGGGCAGTTCTTC.

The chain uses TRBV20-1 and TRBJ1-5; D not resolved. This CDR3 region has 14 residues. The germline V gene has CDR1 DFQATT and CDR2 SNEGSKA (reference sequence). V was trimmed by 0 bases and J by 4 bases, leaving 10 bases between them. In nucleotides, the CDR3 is TGCAGTGCTAGAGATCCCAGAGATAATCAGCCCCAGCATTTT. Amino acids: CSARDPRDNQPQHF.

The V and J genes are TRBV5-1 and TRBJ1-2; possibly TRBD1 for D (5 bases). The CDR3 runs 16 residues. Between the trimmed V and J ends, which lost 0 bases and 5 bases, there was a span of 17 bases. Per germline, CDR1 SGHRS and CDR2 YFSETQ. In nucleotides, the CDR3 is TGCGCCAGCAGCTTGGACGTGAGGGACGGTGGATATGGCTACACCTTC. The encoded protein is CASSLDVRDGGYGYTF.

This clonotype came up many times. The DNA for the CDR3 is TGTGCCAGCAGTAACACCGGGACTAGCGGTTACAATGAGCAGTTCTTC. Amino acid sequence: CASSNTGTSGYNEQFF. The chain is built from TRBV2 and TRBJ2-1; 11 nucleotides align to TRBD2. The CDR3 runs to 16 residues. J lost 4 bases, V lost 5 bases, and 7 bases had no gene match. From germline, CDR1 is SNHLY and CDR2 FYNNEI.

CDR3 DNA sequence: TGCAGCGTTGAAAAGGTGTACTATGGCTACACCTTC. It yields the protein CSVEKVYYGYTF. The genes are TRBV29-1 and TRBJ1-2, with unresolved D. The CDR3 totals 12 residues. With 2 bases removed from V and 3 bases from J, the gap between germline ends came to 7 bases. CDR1 and CDR2 (germline): SQVTM, ANQGSEA.

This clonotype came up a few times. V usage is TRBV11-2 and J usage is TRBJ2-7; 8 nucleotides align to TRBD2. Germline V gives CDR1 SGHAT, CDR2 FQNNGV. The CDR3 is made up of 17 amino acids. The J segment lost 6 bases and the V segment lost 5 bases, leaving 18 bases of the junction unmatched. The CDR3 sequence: CASSLIGVGTSSSEQYF. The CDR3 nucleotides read TGTGCCAGCAGCCTCATAGGTGTTGGGACTAGTTCTTCCGAGCAGTACTTC.

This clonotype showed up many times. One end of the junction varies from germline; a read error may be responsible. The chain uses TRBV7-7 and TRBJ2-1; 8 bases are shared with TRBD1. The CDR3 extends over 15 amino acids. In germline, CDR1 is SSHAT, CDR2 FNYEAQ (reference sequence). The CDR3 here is CASSLGQGVHNEQFF. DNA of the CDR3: TGTGCTAGCAGCTTAGGACAGGGAGTACACAATGAGCAGTTCTTC. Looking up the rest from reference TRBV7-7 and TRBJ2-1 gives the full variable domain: GAGVSQSPRYKVTKRGQDVTLRCDPISSHATLYWYQQALGQGPEFLTYFNYEAQPDKSGLPSDRFSAERPEGSISTLTIQRTEQRDSAMYRCASSLGQGVHNEQFFGPGTRLTVL.

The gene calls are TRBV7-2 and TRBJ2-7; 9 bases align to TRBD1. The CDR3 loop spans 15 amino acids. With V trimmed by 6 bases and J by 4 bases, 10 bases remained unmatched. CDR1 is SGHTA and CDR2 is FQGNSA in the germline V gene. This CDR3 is CASSQPGQGRYEQYF. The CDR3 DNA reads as TGTGCCAGCAGTCAACCGGGACAGGGTAGATACGAGCAGTACTTC.

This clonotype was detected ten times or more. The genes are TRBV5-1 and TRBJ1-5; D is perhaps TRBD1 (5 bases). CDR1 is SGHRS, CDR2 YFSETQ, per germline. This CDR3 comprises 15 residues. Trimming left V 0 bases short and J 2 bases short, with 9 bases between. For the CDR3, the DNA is TGCGCCAGCAGCTTGGAAGGGGATCGCAATCAGCCCCAGCATTTT. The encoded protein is CASSLEGDRNQPQHF.